This TCR beta chain was identified in a study of CD8 T cells in Susac syndrome. Whole-study results and caveats: TCR sequencing and HLA analysis covered a relatively small number of individuals.

Germline CDR1 SGHVS, CDR2 FQNEAQ. Trimming shortened V by 4 bases and J by 0 bases, and 13 bases separated the two germline ends. This CDR3 region has 15 residues. With random hexamers, 0.5 to 1 ug RNA was reverse transcribed. TCRdb re-called the immunoSEQ multiplex PCR reads through MiXCR, storing one row per CDR3 protein. The sample yields 150,000 to 160,000 distinct CDR3 sequences, roughly 95% seen once. As concerns this clonotype: The antigen is unknown.

This TCR derives from a human donor with multiple sclerosis. This chain connects TRBV7-8 to TRBJ2-7; D unclear. The sample taken for sequencing was CD8+ T cells from PBMCs. CDR3 protein: CASSSVVLSSYEQYF. DNA of the CDR3: TGTGCCAGCAGCTCAGTAGTACTTAGCTCCTACGAGCAGTACTTC.